This paragraph reports one TCR beta chain. Its matching antigen is unknown. This sample was included in a study of cytomegalovirus exposure and HLA in healthy donors. Findings of the study overall: Later on, an analysis showed TCR association rates differing by HLA locus, with DRB1 the most and HLA-C the fewest. The authors judged a highly shared variant cluster likely a sequencing artifact.

The CDR3 length is 12 residues. Trimming cost V 4 bases and J 7 bases, with 10 bases left between them. Germline CDR1 LGHNA, CDR2 YNFKEQ. 13 Jbeta primers and 60 Vbeta primers were used for the PCR. Only in-frame clones appear in the TCRdb table, and some are missing; sequencing was by immunoSEQ multiplex PCR. The sample consists of roughly 100,000 clones, about three quarters of them appearing once. Sequencing used PBMCs. The source of this sequence is a female donor in good health and CMV-seropositive. V is TRBV4-2 and J is TRBJ2-5, with D hard to call. Written as DNA, the CDR3 is TGTGCCAGCAGCCCCGGTCCGGGGACCCAGTACTTC. Translated, it gives CASSPGPGTQYF.